This T cell receptor beta chain emerged from a study of cytomegalovirus exposure and HLA in healthy donors. Overall study findings and caveats: V- and J-gene trimming of TCR beta was linked (in a later analysis) to a missense DCLRE1C variant. One cluster of highly shared sequence variants probably arose as a sequencing artifact.

A note on this clone: Its antigen is as yet unknown.

In the PCR, 60 Vbeta and 13 Jbeta primers were used. The method was immunoSEQ multiplex PCR; TCRdb's version includes in-frame clones alone and lacks a portion of them. The sample has about 25,000 clones. The sequencing sample was made of PBMCs. This clonotype was sampled from a male donor in good health and CMV-seropositive.

CDR3 in DNA: TGCGCCAGCAAAAGGTGGCAGGGGGGTGAAAAACTGTTTTTT. Amino acids: CASKRWQGGEKLFF. The chain couples TRBV5-1 to TRBJ1-4, with 7 bases that match TRBD1. Germline V lookup: CDR1 SGHRS, CDR2 YFSETQ. The CDR3 runs 14 residues. V lost 6 bases, J lost 7 bases, and 9 bases stayed unmatched.